One and the same sample provided the 9 T cell receptor beta chains below, sequenced in a study of shared clonotypes between healthy human individuals. CD45RO-negative, CCR7-positively selected cells formed the naive CD8 fraction, excluding terminally differentiated effector memory CD45RA+ cells. The table came from immunoSEQ multiplex PCR; TCRdb's copy has only in-frame clones and leaves some out. The repertoire includes roughly 2,000,000 clones, about 95% of them detected once, and around 1% sits in the top ten. The sequenced material came from naive CD8+ T cells sorted from blood. The receptors were sampled from a man aged 18 to 30 in good health.

This rearrangement joins TRBV7-9 to TRBJ2-1; 7 bases match TRBD2. The CDR3 sequence is 15 residues long. Losses at the gene ends were 4 bases for V and 9 bases for J; bases not matched to a gene: 12. The V gene's germline CDR1 is SEHNR and CDR2 FQNEAQ (reference sequence). CDR3 nucleotide sequence: TGTGCCAGCAGCTCCCCCCCGGGGGGATTGATTGAGCAGTTCTTC. Translation: CASSSPPGGLIEQFF. Variable domain in full (rest from reference TRBV7-9 and TRBJ2-1): DTGVSQNPRHKITKRGQNVTFRCDPISEHNRLYWYRQTLGQGPEFLTYFQNEAQLEKSRLLSDRFSAERPKGSFSTLEIQRTEQGDSAMYLCASSSPPGGLIEQFFGPGTRLTVL.

This chain links TRBV5-6 with TRBJ2-3; 7 nucleotides agree with TRBD2. The trim removed 4 bases at V and 5 bases at J, leaving 7 bases unmatched. CDR1 is SGHDT and CDR2 is YYEEEE in the germline V gene. This CDR3 comprises 14 residues. The CDR3 nucleotides read TGTGCCAGCAGCCCGGGGGGACGGAAAGATACGCAGTATTTT. Protein sequence: CASSPGGRKDTQYF.

The CDR3 sequence is CASSRLSSYNEQFF. The CDR3 DNA follows: TGCGCCAGTTCGCGTTTGAGCTCCTACAATGAGCAGTTCTTC. V is TRBV10-2 and J is TRBJ2-1; D is unclear. Trimming pared 9 bases from V and 0 bases from J, leaving 12 bases between. The germline V gene has CDR1 WSHSY and CDR2 SAAADI. The CDR3 runs to 14 residues.

The V gene is TRBV10-3, the J gene TRBJ2-7; D is possibly TRBD2 (6 bases). The length of the CDR3 is 17 residues. V lost 1 base and J lost 6, with 22 bases in between. Per the germline V gene, CDR1 is ENHRY and CDR2 is SYGVKD. DNA of the CDR3: TGTGCCATCAGTGAGTTCACCGCCGGGACTGGGAACGCCGAGCAGTACTTC. Translated, it gives CAISEFTAGTGNAEQYF.

This chain uses TRBV11-2 with TRBJ2-2; the D is unclear. V lost 3 bases, J lost 4 bases, and 12 bases lay in between. Germline CDR1 and CDR2: SGHAT and FQNNGV. The CDR3 consists of 15 residues. The CDR3 nucleotides read TGTGCCAGCAGCTTCCTCTTGGGTTCCACCGGGGAGCTGTTTTTT. Its translation is CASSFLLGSTGELFF.

V and J are TRBV6-5 and TRBJ1-1; a possible D gene is TRBD1 (5 bases). V was clipped by 2 bases and J by 3 bases, with 10 bases between them. This CDR3 has 14 amino acids. From germline, CDR1 is MNHEY and CDR2 SVGAGI. CDR3 DNA sequence: TGTGCCAGCAGTTACCAAGAGGGGTACACTGAAGCTTTCTTT. Protein sequence: CASSYQEGYTEAFF.

As to this clone: The same CDR3 arises from other DNA sequences in this sample as well. The CDR3 sequence: CASSLAGGSYEQYF. In nucleotides, the CDR3 is TGTGCCAGCAGTCTAGCGGGGGGATCCTACGAGCAGTACTTC. The chain employs TRBV6-5 and TRBJ2-7, with 11 bases lining up with TRBD2. The CDR3 is made up of 14 amino acids. CDR1 is MNHEY, CDR2 SVGAGI, per germline. J was trimmed by 1 base and V by 5 bases; bases with no gene match: 1.

The rearrangement uses TRBV27 and TRBJ1-3; tentatively, D is TRBD1 (6 bases). The V and J ends lost 4 bases and 1 base respectively, with 14 bases between them. Germline lookup yields CDR1 MNHEY and CDR2 SMNVEV (reference sequence). The CDR3 loop spans 16 amino acids. CDR3 in amino acids: CASSSLPRGSGNTIYF. The CDR3, as DNA: TGTGCCAGCAGTTCCCTCCCCAGGGGATCTGGAAACACCATATATTTT.

Regarding this clone: Other DNA variants within this sample encode the same CDR3. V and J are TRBV5-6 and TRBJ1-4, with D possibly being TRBD1 (6 bases). The CDR3 is 14 residues long. The germline V gene has CDR1 SGHDT and CDR2 YYEEEE. With 2 bases removed from V and 8 bases from J, the gap between germline ends came to 13 bases. CDR3 DNA sequence: TGTGCCAGCAGCTTTGGGGGGGCCGGAGAAAAACTGTTTTTT. Its translation is CASSFGGAGEKLFF.